Presented here are 30 T cell receptor beta chains from one specimen sequenced in a study of immune heterogeneity within non-small cell lung tumors (dated by TCRdb to 2017 to 2018). TCRdb shows the sequencer as HiSeq X Ten. A multiplex PCR system amplified the TCR beta CDR3 region, with a first 10-cycle round using 32 V-gene forward and 13 J-gene reverse primers. TCRdb reprocessed the public reads (quality trimming at Q25 with fastp, clone calling with MiXCR) and kept in-frame beta chains. Rows are combined by CDR3 protein, so each entry shows the most common genes and DNA. This sample has some 15,000 distinct CDR3 sequences in its table, and approximately 30% of those were observed once. Roughly 15% of the sample rests with the top ten. For the TCR template, genomic DNA was extracted from bulk tumor tissue, and approximately 540 ng of gDNA was amplified for each sample. During surgery, multiple biopsies were taken from each primary tumor and placed as far apart as possible within the tumor mass. The study cohort was described as untreated and was composed of newly diagnosed NSCLC cases undergoing curative surgery.

Source material: lung tumor tissue. The receptors come from a woman aged 45-60 years with non-small cell lung cancer.

The rearrangement joins TRBV9 to TRBJ2-7; perhaps D is TRBD1 or TRBD2 (5 bases each). The CDR3 extends over 15 amino acids. The ends were cut back, 2 bases at V and 5 bases at J, with 17 bases in the middle. Germline V gives CDR1 SGDLS, CDR2 YYNGEE. The CDR3 sequence is CASSVGGTEGDEQYF. CDR3 in DNA: TGTGCCAGCAGCGTTGGGGGAACGGAAGGGGACGAGCAGTACTTC.

The V gene is TRBV24-1, the J gene TRBJ2-7; D not certain. Germline CDR1 reads KGHDR; CDR2 reads SFDVKD. The V end was cut by 3 bases, the J end by 7 bases, with 9 bases between. The CDR3 spans 12 residues. The CDR3 DNA reads TGTGCCACCAGTGATGTCATGGGGGAGCAGTACTTC. It specifies CATSDVMGEQYF.

On this clonotype itself: The junction shows a germline mismatch at one end, possibly a read error. The chain joins TRBV18 to TRBJ2-1; 9 nucleotides align to TRBD1. Per germline, CDR1 KGHSH and CDR2 LQKENI. This CDR3 comprises 16 residues. CDR3: CASSPRGTGGINEHFF. CDR3 in DNA: TGTGCCAGCTCACCAAGAGGAACAGGGGGCATCAATGAGCATTTCTTC.

This clonotype was recorded at least ten times. This chain uses TRBV2 with TRBJ2-7, with D possibly matching TRBD2 (7 bases). The CDR3 has 16 residues. Trimming took off 4 bases at V and 0 bases at J, with 16 bases between the two ends. CDR1 SNHLY and CDR2 FYNNEI come from the germline V gene. For the CDR3, the DNA is TGTGCCAGCAGTGGGGGGGAGGGGGTCATCTCCTACGAGCAGTACTTC. It translates to CASSGGEGVISYEQYF. Looking up the rest from reference TRBV2 and TRBJ2-7 gives the full variable domain: EPEVTQTPSHQVTQMGQEVILRCVPISNHLYFYWYRQILGQKVEFLVSFYNNEISEKSEIFDDQFSVERPDGSNFTLKIRSTKLEDSAMYFCASSGGEGVISYEQYFGPGTRLTVT.

This clonotype was recorded at least ten times. The V gene is TRBV19, the J gene TRBJ2-1, with D perhaps given as TRBD1 or TRBD2 (6 bases each). V lost 6 bases to trimming and J lost 4 bases, with 16 bases between them. This CDR3 has 15 amino acids. Germline CDR1 is LNHDA and CDR2 is SQIVND (reference sequence). CDR3 in DNA: TGTGCCAGTAGCTTGGAGGGGGGAGGATACAATGAGCAGTTCTTC. Protein: CASSLEGGGYNEQFF.

There are many counts of this clonotype. The gene calls are TRBV7-9 and TRBJ2-3; maybe TRBD2 (6 bases). The V and J ends lost 5 bases and 6 bases respectively, with 18 bases between them. The CDR3 contains 15 residues. Per germline, CDR1 SEHNR and CDR2 FQNEAQ (reference sequence). The CDR3: CASSRTGLSGDTQYF. The CDR3 DNA is TGTGCCAGCAGCCGAACGGGTCTAAGCGGGGATACGCAGTATTTT.

The chain recombines TRBV29-1 with TRBJ1-3; D may be TRBD1 (5 bases). Germline values: CDR1 SQVTM, CDR2 ANQGSEA. The V and J ends lost 6 bases and 8 bases respectively, with 26 bases between them. The CDR3 spans 16 residues. This CDR3 is CSVQETGTVVEDTIYF. DNA of the CDR3: TGCAGCGTGCAAGAAACCGGGACGGTGGTCGAGGACACCATATATTTT.

This clonotype was counted ten times or more. The V gene is TRBV4-1, the J gene TRBJ1-3; 8 bases line up with TRBD1. V lost 4 bases to trimming and J lost 0 bases; unmatched junction nucleotides: 5. In germline, CDR1 is MGHRA, CDR2 YSYEKL. The CDR3 consists of 16 residues. The CDR3 sequence is CASSPGQGGSGNTIYF. CDR3 nucleotides: TGCGCCAGCAGCCCAGGACAGGGCGGCTCTGGAAACACCATATATTTT.

In this sample, this clonotype is medium-sized. The gene calls are TRBV5-1 and TRBJ1-3, with D possibly TRBD1 on 5 matching bases. The CDR3 loop spans 13 amino acids. The germline CDR1 and CDR2 sequences are SGHRS and YFSETQ. Trimming took off 5 bases at V and 2 bases at J, with 8 bases between the two ends. This chain's CDR3 is CASSAGTGNTIYF. The DNA of the CDR3 is TGCGCCAGCAGTGCAGGGACTGGAAACACCATATATTTT.

This clonotype came up a few times. A single base separates this from a much larger clone, so it may be a read error. The V gene is TRBV20-1, the J gene TRBJ1-2; 7 positions match TRBD1. Looked up from germline, CDR1 is DFQATT and CDR2 is SNEGSKA (reference sequence). The J segment lost 2 bases and the V segment lost 2 bases, leaving 5 bases of the junction unmatched. The CDR3 contains 14 residues. CDR3 region: CSARKAGGNYGYTF. The CDR3 DNA reads as TGCAGTGCTAGAAAGGCAGGGGGGAACTATGGCTACACCTTC.

In its sample, this clonotype was seen a few times. This chain joins TRBV20-1 and TRBJ2-7; D might be TRBD2 (5 bases). The CDR3 sequence is 13 residues long. The germline V gene has CDR1 DFQATT and CDR2 SNEGSKA (reference sequence). Trimming stripped 3 bases from V and 0 bases from J, with 9 bases between. The CDR3 region has the DNA TGCAGTGCTAGCGGGGAGAGCTCCTACGAGCAGTACTTC. Translated: CSASGESSYEQYF.

This clonotype rates as medium-sized (0.01 to 0.1%). The chain has TRBV20-1 and TRBJ2-7, with D perhaps TRBD1 (6 bases). Germline V gene lookup returns CDR1 DFQATT and CDR2 SNEGSKA (reference sequence). The CDR3 sequence is 16 residues long. V lost 6 bases and J lost 1, with 22 bases in between. This chain's CDR3 is CSALANGDKGSYEQYF. In nucleotides, the CDR3 is TGCAGTGCCCTAGCCAACGGGGACAAGGGGTCCTACGAGCAGTACTTC.

This clonotype was observed once. V gene TRBV7-8 combines with J gene TRBJ2-7, with D possibly being TRBD2 (6 bases). Per germline, CDR1 SGHVS and CDR2 FQNEAQ. CDR3 size: 15 residues. Trimming left V 8 bases short and J 6 bases short, with 23 bases between. The chain's CDR3 is CASWERVIMGGEQYF. CDR3 nucleotides: TGTGCCAGCTGGGAGAGGGTCATTATGGGGGGCGAGCAGTACTTC.

This clonotype was counted ten times or more. V usage is TRBV5-5 and J usage is TRBJ2-7, with 7 bases identical to TRBD1. V trimming: 4 bases; J trimming: 3 bases; junction bases outside the gene matches: 10. CDR3 length equals 15 residues. Germline CDR1 and CDR2: SGHKS and YYEKEE (reference sequence). In DNA form, the CDR3 reads TGTGCCAGCAGCCGGGACAGCCAAATCCACTACGAGCAGTACTTC. Translated: CASSRDSQIHYEQYF.

Judged by abundance, this clonotype is medium-sized. The chain links TRBV30 to TRBJ2-7, with D perhaps matching TRBD1 (6 bases). The CDR3 covers 13 residues. V was shortened by 8 bases and J by 3 bases, with 17 bases between the two germline ends. The V gene's germline CDR1 is GTSNPN and CDR2 SVGIG (reference sequence). The CDR3 DNA follows: TGTGCCCTGAGTGAGGACAGAGGCTACGAGCAGTACTTC. This codes for CALSEDRGYEQYF.

This clonotype was seen many times. This chain links TRBV6-1 with TRBJ1-1; possibly TRBD1 for D (5 bases). The length of the CDR3 is 16 residues. The germline V and J ends were trimmed by 3 bases and 11 bases, with 25 bases remaining between them. Germline V gene data show CDR1 as MNHNS and CDR2 as SASEGT. CDR3 in amino acids: CASSEVGAGILYRAFF. In DNA, the CDR3 is TGTGCCAGCAGTGAGGTTGGGGCCGGGATTCTCTATCGGGCTTTCTTT.

This clonotype has a count of ten or more. CDR3 in DNA: TGTGCCAGCAGGCAGGGGGGGGCTGAAGCTTTCTTT. Translated: CASRQGGAEAFF. V is TRBV12-3 or TRBV12-4 and J is TRBJ1-1; TRBD1 matches 7 bases. CDR3 length: 12 residues. Trimming at V came to 6 bases and at J to 6 bases, leaving 4 bases not matched to a gene.

The chain carries TRBV18 and TRBJ2-4; no clear D. Germline assignment: CDR1 KGHSH and CDR2 LQKENI. V was pared by 3 bases and J by 9 bases, with 15 bases between. The CDR3 covers 14 residues. CDR3: CASSPRRVLGIQYF. CDR3 DNA sequence: TGTGCCAGCTCACCTCGGAGAGTTTTGGGCATTCAGTACTTC.

This clonotype was seen once. A single base separates this from a much larger clone, so it may be a read error. This chain connects TRBV10-1 to TRBJ2-3; D might be TRBD1 or TRBD2, each matching 5 bases. The CDR3 is 14 residues long. V lost 2 bases to trimming and J lost 1 base, with 7 bases between them. Germline V gene lookup returns CDR1 WNHNN and CDR2 SYGVQD (reference sequence). The CDR3 bases are TGCGCCAGCAGTGAGCGGGGACGCACAGATACGCAGTATTTT. Residues: CASSERGRTDTQYF.

This clonotype was picked up a small number of times. A read error may explain this, as a much larger clone is one base away. This chain joins TRBV29-1 and TRBJ1-1, with a possible D match to TRBD1 (5 bases). The V gene's germline CDR1 is SQVTM and CDR2 ANQGSEA. The CDR3 is made up of 13 amino acids. The CDR3 DNA sequence: TGCAGCGCCTACTCCGGGACTTACACTGAACCTTTCTTT. This translates into CSAYSGTYTEPFF.

This clonotype has a single count. A junction boundary mismatches the germline segment, possibly from a read error. V gene TRBV5-1 combines with J gene TRBJ1-4, with D maybe TRBD1 (5 bases). CDR1 is SGHRS, CDR2 YFSETQ, per germline. The CDR3 has 16 residues. The DNA of the CDR3 is TGTGCCAGCAGCTTAAGTGGCGCAGGGTCTATAGAAAAACTGTTTTTT. The encoded protein is CASSLSGAGSIEKLFF.

This chain connects TRBV5-6 to TRBJ2-2; D is perhaps TRBD2 (6 bases). CDR3 length: 15 residues. V dropped 6 bases and J dropped 4 bases, with 16 bases sitting between them. The germline gives CDR1 SGHDT, CDR2 YYEEEE. Written as DNA, the CDR3 is TGTGCCAGCACCCAGCAGATGGGGGGCACCGGGGAGCTGTTTTTT. Amino acids: CASTQQMGGTGELFF.

By sample share, this clonotype is medium-sized (0.01 to 0.1%). This chain connects TRBV2 to TRBJ1-2, with 8 bases that match TRBD1. The CDR3 loop spans 13 amino acids. J lost 4 bases, V lost 6 bases, and 4 bases had no gene match. The germline CDR1 and CDR2 sequences are SNHLY and FYNNEI. The CDR3 loop is CASRAGQVYGYTF. In DNA, the CDR3 is TGTGCCAGCAGGGCGGGACAGGTCTATGGCTACACCTTC.

Only one count was recorded for this clonotype. A read error may account for a junction end that differs from germline. The rearrangement uses TRBV19 and TRBJ1-2; D remains unclear. The CDR3 extends over 12 amino acids. Germline CDR1 reads LNHDA; CDR2 reads SQIVND (reference sequence). The CDR3 DNA reads as TGTGCCAGTAGTTTACCCCCCTATGGCTACACTTTC. It codes for CASSLPPYGYTF. The whole variable domain, filled in from reference TRBV19 and TRBJ1-2, reads DGGITQSPKYLFRKEGQNVTLSCEQNLNHDAMYWYRQDPGQGLRLIYYSQIVNDFQKGDIAEGYSVSREKKESFPLTVTSAQKNPTAFYLCASSLPPYGYTFGSGTRLTVV.

A word on this clonotype: A much more abundant neighbour one base away suggests this may be a read error. The chain recombines TRBV5-5 with TRBJ2-7; 8 bases fit TRBD1. The CDR3 consists of 15 residues. Germline values: CDR1 SGHKS, CDR2 YYEKEE (reference sequence). The CDR3 coding sequence is TGTGCCGGCAGCTTGGGACAGGTGGAACCCTACGAGCAGTACTTC. Its translation: CAGSLGQVEPYEQYF. Complete variable domain (other parts from reference TRBV5-5 and TRBJ2-7): DAGVTQSPTHLIKTRGQQVTLRCSPISGHKSVSWYQQVLGQGPQFIFQYYEKEERGRGNFPDRFSARQFPNYSSELNVNALLLGDSALYLCAGSLGQVEPYEQYFGPGTRLTVT.

V usage is TRBV28 and J usage is TRBJ1-5; unclear D gene. The ends were cut back, 3 bases at V and 4 bases at J, with 16 bases in the middle. The CDR3 totals 16 residues. Germline V gives CDR1 MDHEN, CDR2 SYDVKM. The CDR3 DNA reads as TGTGCCAGCAGTTTTCTTGAAGCCCTGGGTAATCAGCCCCAGCATTTT. Its protein product is CASSFLEALGNQPQHF.

The J gene is TRBJ2-1, the V gene TRBV4-2, with 14 bases that match TRBD2. Germline V gene sequence: CDR1 LGHNA, CDR2 YNFKEQ. V was pared by 1 base and J by 5 bases, with 4 bases of the junction left unmatched. The CDR3 is 17 residues long. The CDR3: CASSQARTSGGHNEQFF. CDR3 sequence (DNA): TGTGCCAGCAGCCAAGCCAGGACTAGCGGGGGGCACAATGAGCAGTTCTTC.

This clonotype was seen many times. The V call is TRBV18, the J call TRBJ1-4; the D gene is possibly TRBD1 (5 bases). V lost 2 bases and J lost 7, with 14 bases in between. Germline V lookup: CDR1 KGHSH, CDR2 LQKENI. CDR3 length: 15 amino acids. The chain's CDR3 is CASSPGGPKREKLFF. CDR3 in DNA: TGTGCCAGCTCACCAGGGGGTCCAAAGCGTGAAAAACTGTTTTTT.

The rearrangement joins TRBV5-6 to TRBJ2-6; D is possibly TRBD1 (6 bases). CDR3 length: 16 amino acids. Between the trimmed V and J ends, which lost 4 bases and 0 bases, there was a span of 11 bases. CDR1 is SGHDT and CDR2 is YYEEEE in the germline V gene. The CDR3 sequence is CASSGRTASGANVLTF. CDR3 sequence (DNA): TGTGCCAGCAGCGGGCGGACAGCCTCTGGGGCCAACGTCCTGACTTTC.

This clonotype appeared many times. J is TRBJ2-2 and V is TRBV18; D call uncertain. CDR3 length: 13 residues. Germline V lookup: CDR1 KGHSH, CDR2 LQKENI. Between the trimmed V and J ends, which lost 1 base and 6 bases, there was a span of 6 bases. The CDR3 region is CASSPRRPGELFF. DNA of the CDR3: TGTGCCAGCTCACCACGGCGCCCCGGGGAGCTGTTTTTT. The full variable domain, completed using reference TRBV18 and TRBJ2-2, is NAGVMQNPRHLVRRRGQEARLRCSPMKGHSHVYWYRQLPEEGLKFMVYLQKENIIDESGMPKERFSAEFPKEGPSILRIQQVVRGDSAAYFCASSPRRPGELFFGEGSRLTVL.